This T cell receptor (beta chain) was profiled in a study of control samples from healthy donors and cancer patients. Data came from immunoSEQ multiplex PCR; TCRdb stores just in-frame clones and leaves some out. This sample has 65,000 to 90,000 clones, with about 90% found just once. CDR1 is LNHDA and CDR2 is SQIVND in the germline V gene (reference sequence). The CDR3 runs 18 residues. V was pared by 0 bases and J by 3 bases, with 8 bases of the junction left unmatched. The V call is TRBV19, the J call TRBJ2-1; 10 bases agree with TRBD2. This clonotype was sampled from a man aged 45-65 years in good health. The material sequenced was blood. This CDR3 is CASSIEQWRTSGYNEQFF. The DNA of the CDR3 is TGTGCCAGTAGTATAGAGCAATGGAGGACTAGCGGCTACAATGAGCAGTTCTTC.